The T cell receptor beta chain under discussion was sequenced for a study of identical twins. Study-level results: Analyses based on zero insertions could be partly confounded by invariant MAIT and iNKT cells. With abundant cord blood beta clonotypes, insertions were fewer; memory repertoires showed no such pattern.

This CDR3 region has 12 residues. V shed 5 bases and J shed 10 bases, with 12 bases lying between them. Germline CDR1 reads SGHTA; CDR2 reads FQGTGA. In this sample, this clonotype turned up a few times. No antigen is known for it. TCRdb re-analysed the 5' RACE reads in MiXCR, keeping a single row per CDR3 protein. The sample lists around 680,000 distinct CDR3 sequences, 8.6% seen once, with roughly 0.97% in the top ten. These data were also filed under a second study, of yellow fever vaccine responses in identical twins. Per that study: A vaccine T cell response that seemed partly convergent and partly personalized was reported in twins.

The source material was PBMCs. This chain connects TRBV7-3 to TRBJ2-1, with D tentatively TRBD2 (6 bases). The clonotype comes from a woman aged 18-29 years in good health. In DNA form, the CDR3 reads TGTGCCAGCAGCACCGGGGAGGCAGAGCAGTTCTTC. It yields the protein CASSTGEAEQFF.